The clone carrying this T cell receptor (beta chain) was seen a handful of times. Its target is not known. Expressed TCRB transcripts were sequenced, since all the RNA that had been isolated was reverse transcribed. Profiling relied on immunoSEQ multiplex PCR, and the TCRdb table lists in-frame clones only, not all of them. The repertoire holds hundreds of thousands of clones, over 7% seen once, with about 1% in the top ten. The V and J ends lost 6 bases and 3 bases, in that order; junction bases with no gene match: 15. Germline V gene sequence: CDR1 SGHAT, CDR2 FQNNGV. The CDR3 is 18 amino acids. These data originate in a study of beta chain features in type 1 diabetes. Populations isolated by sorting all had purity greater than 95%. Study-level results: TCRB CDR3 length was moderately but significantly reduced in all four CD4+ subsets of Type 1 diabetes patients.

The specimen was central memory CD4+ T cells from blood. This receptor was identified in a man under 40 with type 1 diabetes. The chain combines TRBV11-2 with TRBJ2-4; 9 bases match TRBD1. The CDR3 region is CASSPWLWTGEIKNIQYF. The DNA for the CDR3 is TGTGCCAGCAGTCCTTGGCTGTGGACAGGGGAGATCAAAAACATTCAGTACTTC.